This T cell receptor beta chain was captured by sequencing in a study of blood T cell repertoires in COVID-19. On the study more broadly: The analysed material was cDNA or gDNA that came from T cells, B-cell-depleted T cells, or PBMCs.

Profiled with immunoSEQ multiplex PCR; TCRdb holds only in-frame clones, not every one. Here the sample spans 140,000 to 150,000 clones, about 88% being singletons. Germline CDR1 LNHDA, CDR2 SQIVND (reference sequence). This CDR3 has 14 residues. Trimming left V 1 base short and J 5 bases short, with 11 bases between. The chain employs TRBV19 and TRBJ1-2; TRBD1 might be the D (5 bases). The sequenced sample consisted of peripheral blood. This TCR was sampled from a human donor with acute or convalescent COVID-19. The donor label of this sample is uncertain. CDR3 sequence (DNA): TGTGCCAGTAGTATAGTTGCGGGGGAGTATGGCTACACCTTC. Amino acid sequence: CASSIVAGEYGYTF.